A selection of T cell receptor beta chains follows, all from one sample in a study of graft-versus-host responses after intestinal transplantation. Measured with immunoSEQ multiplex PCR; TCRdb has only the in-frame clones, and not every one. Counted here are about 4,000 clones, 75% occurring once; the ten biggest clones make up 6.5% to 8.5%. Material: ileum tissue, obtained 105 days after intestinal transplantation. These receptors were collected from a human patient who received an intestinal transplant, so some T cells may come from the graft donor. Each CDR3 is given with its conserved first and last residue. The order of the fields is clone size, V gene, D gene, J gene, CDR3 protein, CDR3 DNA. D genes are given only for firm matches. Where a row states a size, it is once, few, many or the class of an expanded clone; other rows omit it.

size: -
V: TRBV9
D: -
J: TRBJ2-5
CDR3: CASSAGTLYQETQYF
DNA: TGTGCCAGCAGCGCCGGGACATTGTACCAAGAGACCCAGTACTTC

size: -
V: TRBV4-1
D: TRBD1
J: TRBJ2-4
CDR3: CASSQTDRGDIQYF
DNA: TGCGCCAGCAGCCAAACAGACAGGGGGGACATTCAGTACTTC

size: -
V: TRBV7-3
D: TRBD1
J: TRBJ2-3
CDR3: CASSTRTGGTDTQYF
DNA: TGTGCCAGCAGCACCCGGACAGGGGGGACAGATACGCAGTATTTT

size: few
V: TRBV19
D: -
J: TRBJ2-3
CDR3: CASSIGDSTDTQYF
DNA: TGTGCCAGTAGTATAGGGGACAGCACAGATACGCAGTATTTT

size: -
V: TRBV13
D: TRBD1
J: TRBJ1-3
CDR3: CASSRGQGGVFFGGNTIYF
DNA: TGTGCCAGCAGCCGTGGACAGGGAGGTGTCTTTTTTGGTGGAAACACCATATATTTT

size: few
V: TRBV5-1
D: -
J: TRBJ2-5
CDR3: CASSLGQRETQYF
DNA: TGCGCCAGCAGCTTGGGGCAGAGGGAGACCCAGTACTTC

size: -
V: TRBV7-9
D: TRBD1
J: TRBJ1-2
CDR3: CASSLLGTGYGYTF
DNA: TGTGCCAGCAGCTTGTTGGGGACAGGGTATGGCTACACCTTC

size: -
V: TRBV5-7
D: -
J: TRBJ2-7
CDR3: CASSLDRWYEQYF
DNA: TGTGCCAGCAGCTTGGACAGGTGGTACGAGCAGTACTTC

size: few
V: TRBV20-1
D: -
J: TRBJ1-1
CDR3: CSAIGRTEAFF
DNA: TGCAGTGCTATTGGGAGGACTGAAGCTTTCTTT

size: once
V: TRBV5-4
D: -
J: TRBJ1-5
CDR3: CASSLRGSNQPQHF
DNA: TGTGCCAGCAGCTTGAGGGGAAGCAATCAGCCCCAGCATTTT

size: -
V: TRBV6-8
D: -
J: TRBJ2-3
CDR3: CASSYLLANLTDTQYF
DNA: TGTGCCAGCAGTTACCTTCTAGCGAACCTCACAGATACGCAGTATTTT

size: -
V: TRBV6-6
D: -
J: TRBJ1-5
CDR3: CASSFLQGRNQPQHF
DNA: TGTGCCAGCAGTTTTCTGCAGGGCCGGAATCAGCCCCAGCATTTT

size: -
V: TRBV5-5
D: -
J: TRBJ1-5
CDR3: CASSPQTGGGYNQPQHF
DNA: TGTGCCAGCAGCCCACAGACAGGTGGGGGATACAATCAGCCCCAGCATTTT

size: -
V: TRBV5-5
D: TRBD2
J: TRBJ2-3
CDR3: CASSSTGTSGTDTQYF
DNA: TGTGCCAGCAGCTCTACCGGGACTAGCGGCACAGATACGCAGTATTTT

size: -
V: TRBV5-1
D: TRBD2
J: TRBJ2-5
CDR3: CASSLTSGQETQYF
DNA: TGCGCCAGCAGCTTGACTAGCGGGCAAGAGACCCAGTACTTC

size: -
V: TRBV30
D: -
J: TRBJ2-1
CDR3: CAWNDSVREQFF
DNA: TGTGCCTGGAATGACAGTGTTCGGGAGCAGTTCTTC

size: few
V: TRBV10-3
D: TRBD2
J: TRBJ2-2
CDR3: CAIPTSLRGGELFF
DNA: TGTGCCATCCCGACTAGCTTAAGGGGCGGGGAGCTGTTTTTT

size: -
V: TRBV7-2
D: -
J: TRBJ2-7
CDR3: CASSGRGASYEQYF
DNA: TGTGCCAGCAGCGGACGGGGGGCCTCCTACGAGCAGTACTTC

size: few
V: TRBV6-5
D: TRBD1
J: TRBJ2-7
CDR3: CASRAGTGTYEQYF
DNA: TGTGCCAGCAGGGCCGGGACAGGGACCTACGAGCAGTACTTC

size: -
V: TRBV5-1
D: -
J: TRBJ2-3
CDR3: CASSPQSAADTQYF
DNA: TGCGCCAGCAGCCCCCAATCAGCGGCAGATACGCAGTATTTT

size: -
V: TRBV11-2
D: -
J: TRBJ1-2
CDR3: CASTLGGGLNYGYTF
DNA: TGTGCCAGTACCCTGGGTGGTGGCCTTAACTATGGCTACACCTTC

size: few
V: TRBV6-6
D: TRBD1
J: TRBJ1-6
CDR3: CASRPQGAYNSPLHF
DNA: TGTGCCAGCAGACCACAGGGGGCCTATAATTCACCCCTCCACTTT

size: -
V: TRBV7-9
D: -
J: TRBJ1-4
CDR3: CASSPTAGGEKLFF
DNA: TGTGCCAGCAGCCCGACAGCCGGCGGCGAAAAACTGTTTTTT

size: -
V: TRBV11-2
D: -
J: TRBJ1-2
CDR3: CASSPSASVYGYTF
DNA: TGTGCCAGCAGCCCGAGTGCTAGTGTCTATGGCTACACCTTC

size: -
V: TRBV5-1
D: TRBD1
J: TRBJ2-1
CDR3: CASSFRQGGGDEQFF
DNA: TGCGCCAGCAGCTTTAGACAGGGTGGGGGCGATGAGCAGTTCTTC

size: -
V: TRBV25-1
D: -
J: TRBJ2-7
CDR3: CASSLRSDEQYF
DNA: TGTGCCAGCAGTCTCCGAAGCGACGAGCAGTACTTC

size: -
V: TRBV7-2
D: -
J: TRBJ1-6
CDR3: CASSLVNSPLHF
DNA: TGTGCCAGCAGCTTAGTAAATTCACCCCTCCACTTT

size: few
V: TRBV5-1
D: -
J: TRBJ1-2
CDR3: CASSSGGDGYTF
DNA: TGCGCCAGCAGTTCCGGGGGGGATGGCTACACCTTC

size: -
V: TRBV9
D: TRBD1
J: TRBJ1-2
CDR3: CASSVTGEAGYTF
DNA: TGTGCCAGCAGCGTGACAGGGGAGGCTGGCTACACCTTC

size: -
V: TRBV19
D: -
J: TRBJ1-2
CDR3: CASSINRQRFDGYTF
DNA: TGTGCCAGTAGTATAAACAGACAAAGGTTTGATGGCTACACCTTC

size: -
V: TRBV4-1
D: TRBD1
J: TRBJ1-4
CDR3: CASSPGTGVQGEKLFF
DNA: TGCGCCAGCAGCCCCGGGACAGGGGTTCAGGGTGAAAAACTGTTTTTT

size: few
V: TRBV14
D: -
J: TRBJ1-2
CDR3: CASSQVRYGEGYGYTF
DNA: TGTGCCAGCAGCCAAGTTCGATATGGGGAGGGCTATGGCTACACCTTC

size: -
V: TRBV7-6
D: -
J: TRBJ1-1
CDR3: CASSPLVSRGTIQSEAFF
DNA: TGTGCCAGCAGCCCCCTAGTCTCGCGGGGGACAATTCAATCTGAAGCTTTCTTT

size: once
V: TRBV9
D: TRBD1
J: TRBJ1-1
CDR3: CASSVGNQGAEAFF
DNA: TGTGCCAGCAGCGTAGGGAACCAGGGGGCTGAAGCTTTCTTT

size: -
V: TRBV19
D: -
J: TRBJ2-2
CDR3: CASSSAGELFF
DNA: TGTGCCAGTAGTAGCGCCGGGGAGCTGTTTTTT

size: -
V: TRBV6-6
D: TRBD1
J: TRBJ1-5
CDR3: CASDREPNQPQHF
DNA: TGTGCCAGTGACAGGGAGCCCAATCAGCCCCAGCATTTT

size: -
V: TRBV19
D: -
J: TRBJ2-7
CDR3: CASPPRSVPSYEQYF
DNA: TGTGCCAGCCCCCCACGAAGCGTCCCTTCCTACGAGCAGTACTTC

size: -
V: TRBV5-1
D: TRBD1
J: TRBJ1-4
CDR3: CASSLGQGYEKLFF
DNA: TGCGCCAGCAGCTTGGGACAGGGGTATGAAAAACTGTTTTTT

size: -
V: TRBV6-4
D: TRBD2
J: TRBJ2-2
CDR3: CASSASGGATGELFF
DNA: TGTGCCAGCAGTGCTAGCGGGGGGGCCACCGGGGAGCTGTTTTTT

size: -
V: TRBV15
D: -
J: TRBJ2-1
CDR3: CATSRRNSTTYNEQFF
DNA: TGTGCCACCAGCAGAAGGAACAGTACTACTTACAATGAGCAGTTCTTC

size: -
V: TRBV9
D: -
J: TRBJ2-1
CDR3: CASSATYHEQFF
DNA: TGTGCCAGCAGCGCTACTTACCATGAGCAGTTCTTC

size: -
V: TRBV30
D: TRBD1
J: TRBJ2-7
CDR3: CAWGTAYEQYF
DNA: TGTGCCTGGGGGACAGCCTACGAGCAGTACTTC

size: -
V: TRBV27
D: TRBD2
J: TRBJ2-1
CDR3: CASSLRRASGTAGNEQFF
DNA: TGTGCCAGCAGTTTAAGGCGGGCTAGCGGGACGGCTGGGAATGAGCAGTTCTTC

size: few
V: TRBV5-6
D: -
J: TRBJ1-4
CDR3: CASSLQGEKLFF
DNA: TGTGCCAGCAGCTTACAGGGTGAAAAACTGTTTTTT

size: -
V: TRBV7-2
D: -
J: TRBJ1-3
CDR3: CASSQYSGNTIYF
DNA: TGTGCCAGCAGCCAGTACTCTGGAAACACCATATATTTT

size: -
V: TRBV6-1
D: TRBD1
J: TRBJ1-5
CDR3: CASSLKTGQYQPQHF
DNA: TGTGCCAGCAGTTTAAAGACGGGACAGTATCAGCCCCAGCATTTT

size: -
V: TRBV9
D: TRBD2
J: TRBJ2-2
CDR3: CASSVGTSGNTGELFF
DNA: TGTGCCAGCAGCGTAGGGACTAGCGGTAACACCGGGGAGCTGTTTTTT

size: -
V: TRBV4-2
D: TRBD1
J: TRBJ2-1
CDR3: CASSQDEGQDYNEQFF
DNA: TGTGCCAGCAGCCAAGATGAAGGACAGGATTACAATGAGCAGTTCTTC

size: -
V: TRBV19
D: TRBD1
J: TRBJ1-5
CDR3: CASSDRGGQPQHF
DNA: TGTGCCAGTAGCGACAGGGGTGGTCAGCCCCAGCATTTT

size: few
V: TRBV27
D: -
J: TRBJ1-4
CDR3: CASSLEAATNEKLFF
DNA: TGTGCCAGCAGTTTAGAAGCCGCAACTAATGAAAAACTGTTTTTT

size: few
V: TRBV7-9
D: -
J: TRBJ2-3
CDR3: CASSQARDFRTDTQYF
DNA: TGTGCCAGCAGTCAGGCCCGTGATTTTCGCACAGATACGCAGTATTTT

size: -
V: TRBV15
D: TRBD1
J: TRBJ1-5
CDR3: CATSRTGVGRNQPQHF
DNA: TGTGCCACCAGCAGGACAGGGGTAGGGAGAAATCAGCCCCAGCATTTT

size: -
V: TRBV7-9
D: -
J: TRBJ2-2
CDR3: CASSSGRGELFF
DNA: TGTGCCAGCAGCTCAGGTCGAGGGGAGCTGTTTTTT

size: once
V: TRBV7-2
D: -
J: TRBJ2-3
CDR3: CASSFMGLPGDTQYF
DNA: TGTGCCAGCAGCTTTATGGGACTCCCCGGCGATACGCAGTATTTT

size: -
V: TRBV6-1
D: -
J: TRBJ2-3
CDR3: CASSLRTLTDTQYF
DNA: TGTGCCAGCAGTCTAAGGACTCTCACAGATACGCAGTATTTT

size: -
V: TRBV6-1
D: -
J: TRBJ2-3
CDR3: CASIEFTDTQYF
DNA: TGTGCCAGCATAGAATTCACAGATACGCAGTATTTT

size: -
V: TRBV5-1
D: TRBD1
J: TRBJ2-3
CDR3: CASRTGEHDTDTQYF
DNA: TGCGCCAGCAGAACAGGGGAGCACGACACAGATACGCAGTATTTT